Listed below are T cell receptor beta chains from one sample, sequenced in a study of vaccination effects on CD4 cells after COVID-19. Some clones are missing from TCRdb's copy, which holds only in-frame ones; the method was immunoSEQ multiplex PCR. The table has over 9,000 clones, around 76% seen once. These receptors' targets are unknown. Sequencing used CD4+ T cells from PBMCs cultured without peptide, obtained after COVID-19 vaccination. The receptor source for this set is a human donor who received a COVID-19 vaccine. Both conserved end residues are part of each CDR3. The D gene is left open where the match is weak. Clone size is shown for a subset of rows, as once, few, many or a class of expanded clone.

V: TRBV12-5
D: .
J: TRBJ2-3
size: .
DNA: TGTGCTAGTGGTTTGACCACAGGGAGCACAGATACGCAGTATTTT
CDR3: CASGLTTGSTDTQYF

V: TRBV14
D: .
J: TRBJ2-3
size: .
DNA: TGTGCCAGCAGCCCCCTCTCCTCAGATACGCAGTATTTT
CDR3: CASSPLSSDTQYF

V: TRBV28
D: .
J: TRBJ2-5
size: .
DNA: TGTGCCAGCAGTTTAAGCGGGTGGGAGACCCAGTACTTC
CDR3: CASSLSGWETQYF

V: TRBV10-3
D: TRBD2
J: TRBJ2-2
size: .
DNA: TGTGCCTCCCGACTAGCGGGGGGGCGGAACACCGGGGAGCTGTTTTTT
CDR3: CASRLAGGRNTGELFF

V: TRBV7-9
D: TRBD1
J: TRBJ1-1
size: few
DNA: TGTGCCAGCAGCTTAGGGACAGGATTAGGGAACACTGAAGCTTTCTTT
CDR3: CASSLGTGLGNTEAFF

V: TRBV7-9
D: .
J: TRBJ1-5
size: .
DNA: TGTGCCAGCAGCTTAGGACATAACAATCAGCCCCAGCATTTT
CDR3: CASSLGHNNQPQHF

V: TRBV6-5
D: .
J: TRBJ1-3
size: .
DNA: TGTGCCAGCAGTTACTCCATGACCTCTGGAAACACCATATATTTT
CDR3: CASSYSMTSGNTIYF

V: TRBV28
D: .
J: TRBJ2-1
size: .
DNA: TGTGCCAGCAGTTTTCCAGGGTGGCAGTTCTTC
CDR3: CASSFPGWQFF

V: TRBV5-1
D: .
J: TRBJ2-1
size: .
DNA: TGCGCCAGCAGCTTGATCGATGAGCAGTTCTTC
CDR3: CASSLIDEQFF

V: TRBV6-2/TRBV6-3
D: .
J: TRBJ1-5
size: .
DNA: TGTGCCAGCAGTCCCAGGGTTGATCAGCCCCAGCATTTT
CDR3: CASSPRVDQPQHF

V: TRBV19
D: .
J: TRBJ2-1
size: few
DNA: TGTGCCAGTAGTATCCAGGGATCGCCTCAACTGTTCTTC
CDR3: CASSIQGSPQLFF

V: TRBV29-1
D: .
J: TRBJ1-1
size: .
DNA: TGCAGCGTTGAAAGTCCTAAGAGGGGGGAAGCTTTCTTT
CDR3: CSVESPKRGEAFF

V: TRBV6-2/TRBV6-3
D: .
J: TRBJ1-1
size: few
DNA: TGTGCCAGCAGTCACGGCACTGAAGCTTTCTTT
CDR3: CASSHGTEAFF

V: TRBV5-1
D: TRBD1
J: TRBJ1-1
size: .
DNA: TGCGCCAGCAGCTCGCGGACAGGGGTGGGGACTGAAGCTTTCTTT
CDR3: CASSSRTGVGTEAFF

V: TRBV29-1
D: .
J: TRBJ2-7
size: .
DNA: TGCAGCGCCGGAGATAGCGGAAATTCCTACGAGCAGTACTTC
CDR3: CSAGDSGNSYEQYF

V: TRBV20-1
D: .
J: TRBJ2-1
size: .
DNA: TGCAGTGCTAGAGGGATCAATGAGCAGTTCTTC
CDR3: CSARGINEQFF

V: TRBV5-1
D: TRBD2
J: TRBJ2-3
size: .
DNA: TGCGCCAGCAGCTCAGATGCCGGGACTAGCGGGAGCACAGATACGCAGTATTTT
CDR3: CASSSDAGTSGSTDTQYF

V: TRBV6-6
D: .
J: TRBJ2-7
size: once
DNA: TGTGCCAGCAGTTACGACCGCGGAGGCTACGAGCAGTACTTC
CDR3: CASSYDRGGYEQYF

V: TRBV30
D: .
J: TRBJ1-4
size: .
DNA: TGTGCCTGGAGTGTACGGGGGGGCAGGGCGGAAAAACTGTTTTTT
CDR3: CAWSVRGGRAEKLFF

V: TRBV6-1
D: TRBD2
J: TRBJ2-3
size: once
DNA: TGTGCCAGCAGTCCCGGACTAGCGTCAGATACGCAGTATTTT
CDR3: CASSPGLASDTQYF

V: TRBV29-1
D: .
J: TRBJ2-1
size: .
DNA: TGCAGCGTTGATCGTGGGCCGGAGGGCCCGAATGAGCAGTTCTTC
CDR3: CSVDRGPEGPNEQFF

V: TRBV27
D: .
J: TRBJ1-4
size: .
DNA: TGTGCCAGCAGTTTATCCCGAAAATTTAATGAAAAACTGTTTTTT
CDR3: CASSLSRKFNEKLFF

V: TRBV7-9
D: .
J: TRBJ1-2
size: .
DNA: TGTGCCAGCGCTAACAGGGAATCTTATGGCTACACCTTC
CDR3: CASANRESYGYTF

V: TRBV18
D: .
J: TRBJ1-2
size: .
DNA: TGTGCCAGCTCACACAATAACTATGGCTACACCTTC
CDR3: CASSHNNYGYTF

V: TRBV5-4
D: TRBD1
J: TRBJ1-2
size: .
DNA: TGTGCCAGCAGCTTGGCTACCGGGACAGGTGGGCCTAACTATGGCTACACCTTC
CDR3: CASSLATGTGGPNYGYTF

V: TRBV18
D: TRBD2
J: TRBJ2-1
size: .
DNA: TGTGCCAGCTCCCAAAGAACTAGCGGAACGAGAGGTGAGCAGTTCTTC
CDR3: CASSQRTSGTRGEQFF

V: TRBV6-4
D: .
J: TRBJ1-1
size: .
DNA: TGTGCCAGCAGTGACCCGGACAGAACGCCAGATGAAGCTTTCTTT
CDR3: CASSDPDRTPDEAFF

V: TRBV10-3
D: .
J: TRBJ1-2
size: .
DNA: TGTGCCATCAGCGGTAACCTCCTAGGGGCCGCCTCCTATGGCTACACCTTC
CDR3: CAISGNLLGAASYGYTF

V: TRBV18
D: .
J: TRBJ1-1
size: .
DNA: TGTGCCAGCTCATCCGGGGGTGCAGCTTTCTTT
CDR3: CASSSGGAAFF

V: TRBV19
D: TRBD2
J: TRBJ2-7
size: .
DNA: TGTGCCAGTAAGCCGGGACTAGCGGGGGGGCGATTGCGCTACGAGCAGTACTTC
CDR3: CASKPGLAGGRLRYEQYF

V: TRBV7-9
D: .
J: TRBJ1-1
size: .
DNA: TGTGCCAGCAGCTCCTGGACTGATTACACTGAAGCTTTCTTT
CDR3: CASSSWTDYTEAFF

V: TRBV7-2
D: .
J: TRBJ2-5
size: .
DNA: TGTGCCAGCAGCTTCGGACAGCAAGAGACCCAGTACTTC
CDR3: CASSFGQQETQYF

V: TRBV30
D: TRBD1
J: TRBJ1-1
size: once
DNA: TGTGCCTGGAGTTTTGGACAGGGGACCCAAGCTTTCTTT
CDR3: CAWSFGQGTQAFF

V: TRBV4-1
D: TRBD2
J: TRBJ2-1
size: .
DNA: TGCGCCAGCAGCCAAGGGTCCCTCCTACTAGCGGCGTACAATGAGCAGTTCTTC
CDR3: CASSQGSLLLAAYNEQFF

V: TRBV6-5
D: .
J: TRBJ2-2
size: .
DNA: TGTGCCAGCAGCGGTTTTAACACCGGGGAGCTGTTTTTT
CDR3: CASSGFNTGELFF

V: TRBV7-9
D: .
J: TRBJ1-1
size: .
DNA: TGTGCCAGCAGCTTAGCAGAAGGGGCCACTGAAGCTTTCTTT
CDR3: CASSLAEGATEAFF

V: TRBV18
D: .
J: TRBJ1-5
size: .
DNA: TGTGCCAGCTCACCCGAAGGAATTCAGCCCCAGCATTTT
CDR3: CASSPEGIQPQHF

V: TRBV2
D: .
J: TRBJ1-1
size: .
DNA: TGTGCCAGCAGTGAGGCGGTGAACACTGAAGCTTTCTTT
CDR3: CASSEAVNTEAFF

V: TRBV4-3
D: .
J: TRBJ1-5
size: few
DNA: TGCGCCAGCAGCCAAGATCTTCGAGGGGGCAATCAGCCCCAGCATTTT
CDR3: CASSQDLRGGNQPQHF

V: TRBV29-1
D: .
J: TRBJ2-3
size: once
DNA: TGCAGCGTTGAACGGGGGACGCAGTATTTT
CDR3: CSVERGTQYF

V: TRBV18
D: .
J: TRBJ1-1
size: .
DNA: TGTGCCAGCTCAGACACAGCGACAGTGTTGAACACTGAAGCTTTCTTT
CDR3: CASSDTATVLNTEAFF

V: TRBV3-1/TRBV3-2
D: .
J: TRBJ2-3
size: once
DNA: TGTGCCAGCAGCCGCCTAGGGGATACGCAGTATTTT
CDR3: CASSRLGDTQYF

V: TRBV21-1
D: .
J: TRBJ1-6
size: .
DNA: TGTGCCAGCAGCAACCCGGGAAGGGCCTATAATTCACCCCTCCACTTT
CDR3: CASSNPGRAYNSPLHF

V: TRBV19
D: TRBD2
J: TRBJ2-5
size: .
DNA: TGTGCCAGTAGTAAGCGGGGGGGCCTCCGGGGGGAGACCCAGTACTTC
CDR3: CASSKRGGLRGETQYF

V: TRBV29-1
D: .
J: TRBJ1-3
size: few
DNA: TGCAGCGTTGAAGATCTTCACAGGGCAGGGGTGGACACCATATATTTT
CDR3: CSVEDLHRAGVDTIYF